A selection of T cell receptor beta chains follows, all from one sample in a study of blood T cell repertoires in COVID-19. Assay used: immunoSEQ multiplex PCR; TCRdb lists only in-frame clones, some missing. This table has about 300,000 clones, about 87% appearing once. The sample comprised peripheral blood. The receptors here all came from a woman in her thirties who had recovered from COVID-19. The CDR3 runs from the conserved cysteine through the conserved F or W. The D gene is left open where the match is weak. Part of the rows lack a size; the others show once, few, many or a class for expanded clones.

J,V,D,size,length,DNA,CDR3
TRBJ1-5,TRBV7-2,TRBD1,few,15,TGTGCCAGCAGCTTCGGGACAGGGAATTTTCAGCCCCAGCATTTT,CASSFGTGNFQPQHF
TRBJ2-5,TRBV19,.,.,11,TGTGCCAGTAGTTCCGCGGAGACCCAGTACTTC,CASSSAETQYF
TRBJ2-7,TRBV20-1,.,.,10,TGCAGTGCTCGCGCCTACGAGCAGTACTTC,CSARAYEQYF
TRBJ1-4,TRBV2,.,.,14,TGTGCCAGCAGCGTAGACAGGTATAATGAAAAACTGTTTTTT,CASSVDRYNEKLFF
TRBJ1-2,TRBV14,.,.,16,TGTGCCAGCAGCCAAGACGAGCGGAAGATAAACTATGGCTACACCTTC,CASSQDERKINYGYTF
TRBJ1-2,TRBV6-6,.,once,13,TGTGCCAGCAACCTCCAGTTTAACTATGGCTACACCTTC,CASNLQFNYGYTF
TRBJ1-4,TRBV5-4,.,.,14,TGTGCCAGCAGCTTATCACAGCAGAATGAAAAACTGTTTTTT,CASSLSQQNEKLFF
TRBJ2-3,TRBV7-3,.,.,15,TGTGCCAGCAGCCCCCTTAGCGGAGTGACAGATACGCAGTATTTT,CASSPLSGVTDTQYF
TRBJ1-6,TRBV27,.,once,14,TGTGCCAGCAGTTTGGAGCAGAAAGGGGCACCCCTCCACTTT,CASSLEQKGAPLHF
TRBJ2-7,TRBV27,.,.,10,TGTGCCAGCGGAGCATACGAGCAGTACTTC,CASGAYEQYF
TRBJ1-1,TRBV28,.,.,12,TGTGCCAGCAGTTCAGGGTGGACTGAAGCTTTCTTT,CASSSGWTEAFF
TRBJ1-1,TRBV2,.,.,16,TGTGCCAGCATCGCACCCCTAGGCCGATGGAACACTGAAGCTTTCTTT,CASIAPLGRWNTEAFF
TRBJ1-5,TRBV5-1,.,.,13,TGCGCCAGCAGCTTGGGGTGGGGGGAGCCCCAGCATTTT,CASSLGWGEPQHF
TRBJ2-1,TRBV5-1,TRBD2,.,16,TGCGCCAGCAGCCCACGGGTAGCGGGGGGGGTCAATGAGCAGTTCTTC,CASSPRVAGGVNEQFF
TRBJ1-1,TRBV12-3/TRBV12-4,.,once,13,TGTGCCAGCAGTTTAAACGGCGAGGCTGAAGCTTTCTTT,CASSLNGEAEAFF
TRBJ2-5,TRBV13,TRBD2,.,15,TGTGCCAGCAGCTTAGGGTCGGGGGGGGCCGAGACCCAGTACTTC,CASSLGSGGAETQYF
TRBJ1-2,TRBV6-5,.,.,14,TGTGCCAGCAGCTCCACCGCAGGGACTCGTGGCTACACCTTC,CASSSTAGTRGYTF
TRBJ2-1,TRBV3-1/TRBV3-2,.,.,16,TGTGCCAGCAGCCAAGTGGGCAGCCGTTCCTACAATGAGCAGTTCTTC,CASSQVGSRSYNEQFF
TRBJ1-2,TRBV2,.,.,14,TGTGCCAGCAGTGAGAACAGGGCTCTCTATGGCTACACCTTC,CASSENRALYGYTF
TRBJ1-5,TRBV6-6,.,.,12,TGTGCCAGCGGCAGGGCAGGGCAGCCCCAGCATTTT,CASGRAGQPQHF
TRBJ1-1,TRBV7-2,.,.,15,TGTGCCAGCAGCTTATTCGTGGCCTTCGACACTGAAGCTTTCTTT,CASSLFVAFDTEAFF
TRBJ2-1,TRBV28,.,.,15,TGTGCCAGCACTTGGGCCCCTGGGGGGTACAATGAGCAGTTCTTC,CASTWAPGGYNEQFF
TRBJ1-6,TRBV11-3,.,.,14,TGTGCCAGCAGCTTAGATCCGAGGAATTCACCCCTCCACTTT,CASSLDPRNSPLHF
TRBJ1-2,TRBV11-2,.,.,16,TGTGCCAGCAGCCCATTTTGGGCAGGGCCAAACTATGGCTACACCTTC,CASSPFWAGPNYGYTF
TRBJ1-5,TRBV2,TRBD1,.,16,TGTGCCAGCAGTGAATCTCTGGACAGGGTCGATCAGCCCCAGCATTTT,CASSESLDRVDQPQHF
TRBJ2-1,TRBV27,.,once,16,TGTGCCAGCAGTTTATTGGCTAGCGCCCTTCTGGAGGAGCAGTTCTTC,CASSLLASALLEEQFF
TRBJ2-1,TRBV19,.,.,15,TGTGCCAGTAGTATCGGTGGGGCCGGGTACAATGAGCAGTTCTTC,CASSIGGAGYNEQFF
TRBJ1-1,TRBV19,.,.,17,TGTGCCAGTAGTATCGATCGGGAGGGGGGGATGAACACTGAAGCTTTCTTT,CASSIDREGGMNTEAFF
TRBJ2-7,TRBV6-5,.,.,15,TGTGCCAGCAGTCCGCGGCGTCCGAGCTCCTACGAGCAGTACTTC,CASSPRRPSSYEQYF
TRBJ2-7,TRBV6-5,.,.,14,TGTGCCAGCAGTTACTCGGGGGGACCCTACGAGCAGTACTTC,CASSYSGGPYEQYF
TRBJ2-5,TRBV28,.,.,13,TGTGCCAGCAGTTTAAAGGGGGTAGAGACCCAGTACTTC,CASSLKGVETQYF
TRBJ1-2,TRBV6-5,.,.,14,TGTGCCAGCAGCCGGGCTCGTAGGGAGTCTGGCTACACCTTC,CASSRARRESGYTF
TRBJ2-5,TRBV28,TRBD2,few,17,TGTGCCAGCAGTCCCCCCTGGTTCGGGGGGAGGAGAGAGACCCAGTACTTC,CASSPPWFGGRRETQYF
TRBJ1-6,TRBV6-5,.,.,13,TGTGCCAGCAGCGCAGGATATAATTCACCCCTCCACTTT,CASSAGYNSPLHF
TRBJ2-3,TRBV2,TRBD1,.,11,TGTGCCAGCAGTCCAGACAGGGGGCAGTATTTT,CASSPDRGQYF
TRBJ2-1,TRBV19,TRBD2,.,17,TGTGCCAGTAGTATAGATGGAGGAGCGGGGGGCCTTTATGAGCAGTTCTTC,CASSIDGGAGGLYEQFF
TRBJ2-3,TRBV5-1,TRBD2,.,15,TGCGCCAGCAGCCCTCAGACTAGCGGGGCAGATACGCAGTATTTT,CASSPQTSGADTQYF
TRBJ2-6,TRBV6-2/TRBV6-3,.,.,15,TGTGCCAGCAGTTTAGGGGGGGCCGGGGCCAACGTCCTGACTTTC,CASSLGGAGANVLTF
TRBJ1-4,TRBV5-1,TRBD1,.,16,TGCGCCAGCAGCGTGGGACAGGGGGCAACTAATGAAAAACTGTTTTTT,CASSVGQGATNEKLFF
TRBJ2-7,TRBV9,.,.,14,TGTGCCAGCAGCGCCCTTCAGGGCTCCTACGAGCAGTACTTC,CASSALQGSYEQYF
TRBJ2-1,TRBV12-3/TRBV12-4,.,once,12,TGTGCCAGCAGTGCCGTTGGAGCTCGGGAGTTCTTC,CASSAVGAREFF
TRBJ2-1,TRBV7-8,TRBD2,few,15,TGTGCCAGCAGCCCCCCGGCGGGGGGGAACAATGAGCAGTTCTTC,CASSPPAGGNNEQFF
TRBJ1-5,TRBV27,TRBD1,.,15,TGTGCCAGCAGTTTATGGGGGGGACAGGTCAAGTCCCAGCATTTT,CASSLWGGQVKSQHF